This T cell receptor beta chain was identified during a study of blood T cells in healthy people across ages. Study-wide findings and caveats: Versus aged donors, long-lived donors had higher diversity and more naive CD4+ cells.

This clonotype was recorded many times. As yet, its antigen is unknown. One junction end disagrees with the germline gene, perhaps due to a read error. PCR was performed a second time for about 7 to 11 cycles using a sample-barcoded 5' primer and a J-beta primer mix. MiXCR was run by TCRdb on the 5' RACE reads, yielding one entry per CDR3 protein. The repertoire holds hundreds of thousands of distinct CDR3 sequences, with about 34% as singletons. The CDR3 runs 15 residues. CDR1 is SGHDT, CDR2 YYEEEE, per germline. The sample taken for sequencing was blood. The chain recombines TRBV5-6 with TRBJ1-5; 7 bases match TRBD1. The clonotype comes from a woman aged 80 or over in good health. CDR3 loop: CASSLQGGSNQPQHF. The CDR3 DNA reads TGTGCCAGTAGCTTGCAGGGGGGTAGCAATCAGCCCCAGCATTTT.